A single sample is the source of the 2 T cell receptor beta chains below, sequenced in a study of early T cells in non-severe SARS-CoV-2 infection. TCRdb reanalysed the 5' RACE reads using MiXCR and keeps one entry per CDR3 protein. The data hold around 55,000 distinct CDR3 sequences, with 15% observed a single time. The starting material was whole blood, obtained at baseline. These receptors were taken from an adult who was a healthcare worker with PCR-confirmed SARS-CoV-2 infection or an uninfected control (not recorded which).

This clonotype showed up just a few times. The chain employs TRBV5-6 and TRBJ1-1, with TRBD1 matching over 9 bases. The V and J ends lost 4 bases and 4 bases, in that order; junction bases with no gene match: 8. CDR1 is SGHDT, CDR2 YYEEEE, per germline. The CDR3 loop spans 15 amino acids. CDR3: CASSGGQGAATEAFF. As DNA, the CDR3 is TGTGCCAGCAGCGGGGGACAGGGCGCGGCCACTGAAGCTTTCTTT.

V and J are TRBV11-2 and TRBJ1-1; 8 nucleotides agree with TRBD1. Germline assignment: CDR1 SGHAT and CDR2 FQNNGV. This CDR3 contains 14 residues. The V gene end was trimmed by 4 bases and the J gene end by 3 bases; junction bases not matched to a gene: 4. DNA for the CDR3: TGTGCCAGCAGCTCACAGGGGGAGGACACTGAAGCTTTCTTT. The encoded protein is CASSSQGEDTEAFF.